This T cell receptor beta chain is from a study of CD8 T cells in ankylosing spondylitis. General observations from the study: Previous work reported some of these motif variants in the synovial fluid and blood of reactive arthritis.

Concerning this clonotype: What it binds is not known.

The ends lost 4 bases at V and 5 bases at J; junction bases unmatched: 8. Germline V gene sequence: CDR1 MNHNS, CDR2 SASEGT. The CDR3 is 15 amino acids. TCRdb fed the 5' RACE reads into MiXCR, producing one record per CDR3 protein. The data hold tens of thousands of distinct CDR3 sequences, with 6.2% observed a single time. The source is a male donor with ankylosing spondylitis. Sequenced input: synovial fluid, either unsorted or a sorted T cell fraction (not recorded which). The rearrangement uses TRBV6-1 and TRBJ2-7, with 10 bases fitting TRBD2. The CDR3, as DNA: TGTGCCAGCAGTGGTGGGGGACTAGCGTCCCACGAGCAGTACTTC. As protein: CASSGGGLASHEQYF.